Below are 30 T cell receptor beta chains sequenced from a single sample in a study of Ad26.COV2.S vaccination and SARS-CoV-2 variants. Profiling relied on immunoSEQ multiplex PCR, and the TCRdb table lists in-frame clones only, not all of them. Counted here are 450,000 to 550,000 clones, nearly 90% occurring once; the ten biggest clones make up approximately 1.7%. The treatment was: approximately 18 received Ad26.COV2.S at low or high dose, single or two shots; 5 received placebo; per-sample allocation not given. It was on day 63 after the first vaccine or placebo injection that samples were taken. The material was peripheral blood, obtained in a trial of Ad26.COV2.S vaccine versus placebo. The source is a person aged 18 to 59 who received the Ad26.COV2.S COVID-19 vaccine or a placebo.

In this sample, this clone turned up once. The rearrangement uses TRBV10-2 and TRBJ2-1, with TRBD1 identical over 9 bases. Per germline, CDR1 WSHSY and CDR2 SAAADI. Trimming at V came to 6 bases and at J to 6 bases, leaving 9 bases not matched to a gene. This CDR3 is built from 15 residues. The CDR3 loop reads CASREDRGSSNEQFF. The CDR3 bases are TGCGCCAGCAGAGAGGACAGGGGAAGTAGCAATGAGCAGTTCTTC.

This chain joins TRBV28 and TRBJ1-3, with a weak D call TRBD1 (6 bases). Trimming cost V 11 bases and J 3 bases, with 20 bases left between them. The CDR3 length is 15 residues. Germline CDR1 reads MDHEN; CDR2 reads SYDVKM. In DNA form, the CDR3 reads TGTGCCGGCGCATCAGGGGACTATAATGGAAACACCATATATTTT. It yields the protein CAGASGDYNGNTIYF.

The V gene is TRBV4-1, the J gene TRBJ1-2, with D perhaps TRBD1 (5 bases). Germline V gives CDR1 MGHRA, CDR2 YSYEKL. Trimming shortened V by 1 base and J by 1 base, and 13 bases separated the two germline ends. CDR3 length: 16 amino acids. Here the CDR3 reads CASSQGAGPFNYGYTF. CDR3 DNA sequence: TGCGCCAGCAGCCAAGGGGCAGGGCCCTTTAACTATGGCTACACCTTC.

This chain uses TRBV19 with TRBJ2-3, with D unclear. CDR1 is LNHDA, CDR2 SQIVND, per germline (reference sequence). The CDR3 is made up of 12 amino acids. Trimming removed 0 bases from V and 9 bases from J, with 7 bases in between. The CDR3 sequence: CASSIDPRTQYF. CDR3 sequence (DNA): TGTGCCAGTAGTATAGACCCCCGGACGCAGTATTTT.

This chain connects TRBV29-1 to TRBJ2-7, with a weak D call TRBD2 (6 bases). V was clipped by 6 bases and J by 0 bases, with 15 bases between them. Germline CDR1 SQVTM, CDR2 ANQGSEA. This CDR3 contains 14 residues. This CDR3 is CSVLGTRLSYEQYF. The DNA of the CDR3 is TGCAGCGTCTTGGGGACTCGACTCTCCTACGAGCAGTACTTC.

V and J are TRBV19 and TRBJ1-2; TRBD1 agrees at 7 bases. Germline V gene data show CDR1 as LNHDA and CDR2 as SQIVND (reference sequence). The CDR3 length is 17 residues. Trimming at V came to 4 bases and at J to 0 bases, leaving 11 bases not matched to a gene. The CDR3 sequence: CASSTGRGRVANYGYTF. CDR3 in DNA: TGTGCCAGTAGTACCGGGAGGGGGCGAGTAGCTAACTATGGCTACACCTTC.

CDR3 bases: TGTGCCAGCAGTTCCTCGCCGACACTTCTGGCGGAGACCCAGTACTTC. Translated, it gives CASSSSPTLLAETQYF. This chain uses TRBV27 with TRBJ2-5, with unresolved D. Germline V lookup: CDR1 MNHEY, CDR2 SMNVEV (reference sequence). The CDR3 runs to 16 residues. Trimming stripped 4 bases from V and 5 bases from J, with 20 bases between.

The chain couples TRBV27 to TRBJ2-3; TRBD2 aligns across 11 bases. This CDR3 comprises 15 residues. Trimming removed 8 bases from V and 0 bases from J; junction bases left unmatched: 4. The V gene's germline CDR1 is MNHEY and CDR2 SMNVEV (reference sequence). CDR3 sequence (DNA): TGTGCCAGCGGGGGACTAGCGGTTAGCACAGATACGCAGTATTTT. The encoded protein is CASGGLAVSTDTQYF.

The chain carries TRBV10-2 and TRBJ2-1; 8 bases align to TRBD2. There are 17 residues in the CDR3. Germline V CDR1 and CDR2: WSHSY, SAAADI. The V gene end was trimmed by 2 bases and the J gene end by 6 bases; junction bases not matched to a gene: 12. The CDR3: CASSEGLVAGGPNEQFF. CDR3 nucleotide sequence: TGCGCCAGCAGTGAGGGACTAGTGGCGGGGGGTCCCAATGAGCAGTTCTTC.

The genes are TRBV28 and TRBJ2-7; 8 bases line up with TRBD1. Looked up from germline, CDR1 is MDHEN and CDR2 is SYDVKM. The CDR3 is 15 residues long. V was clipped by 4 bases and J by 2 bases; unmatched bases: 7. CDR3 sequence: CASSSAGTGPYEQYF. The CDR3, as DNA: TGTGCCAGCAGTTCGGCCGGGACAGGCCCCTACGAGCAGTACTTC.

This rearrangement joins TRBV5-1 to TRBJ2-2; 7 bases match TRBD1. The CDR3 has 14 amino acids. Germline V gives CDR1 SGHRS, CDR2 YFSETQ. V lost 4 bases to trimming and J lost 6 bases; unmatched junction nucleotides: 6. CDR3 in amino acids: CASSEGQRPGELFF. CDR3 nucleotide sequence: TGCGCCAGCAGCGAGGGACAGCGTCCCGGGGAGCTGTTTTTT.

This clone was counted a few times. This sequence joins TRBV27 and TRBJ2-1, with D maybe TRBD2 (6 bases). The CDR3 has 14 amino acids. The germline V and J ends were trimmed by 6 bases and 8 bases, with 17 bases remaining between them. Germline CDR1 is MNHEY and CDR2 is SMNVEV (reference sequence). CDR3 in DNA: TGTGCCAGCAGGCCAGGGACTGGGGGAGATGAGCAGTTCTTC. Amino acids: CASRPGTGGDEQFF.

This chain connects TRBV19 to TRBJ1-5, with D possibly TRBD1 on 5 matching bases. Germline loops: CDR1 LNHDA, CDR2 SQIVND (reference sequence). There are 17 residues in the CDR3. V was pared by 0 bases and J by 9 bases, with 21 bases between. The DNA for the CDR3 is TGTGCCAGTAGTATAGATCCCCCGACAGAGGGGATTCGGCCCCAGCATTTT. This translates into CASSIDPPTEGIRPQHF.

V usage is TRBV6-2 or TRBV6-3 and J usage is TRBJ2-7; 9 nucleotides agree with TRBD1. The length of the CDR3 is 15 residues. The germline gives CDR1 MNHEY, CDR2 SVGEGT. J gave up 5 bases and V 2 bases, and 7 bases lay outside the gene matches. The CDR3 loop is CASSYPGQGTHEQYF. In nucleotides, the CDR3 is TGTGCCAGCAGTTACCCGGGACAGGGTACCCACGAGCAGTACTTC.

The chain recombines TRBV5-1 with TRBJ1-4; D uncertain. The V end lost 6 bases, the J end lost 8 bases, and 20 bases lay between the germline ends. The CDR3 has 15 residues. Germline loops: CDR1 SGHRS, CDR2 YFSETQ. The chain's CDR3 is CASKLGSGLAEKLFF. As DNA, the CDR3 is TGCGCCAGCAAACTAGGTTCGGGTCTTGCGGAAAAACTGTTTTTT. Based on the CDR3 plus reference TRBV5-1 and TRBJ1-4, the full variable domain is KAGVTQTPRYLIKTRGQQVTLSCSPISGHRSVSWYQQTPGQGLQFLFEYFSETQRNKGNFPGRFSGRQFSNSRSEMNVSTLELGDSALYLCASKLGSGLAEKLFFGSGTQLSVL.

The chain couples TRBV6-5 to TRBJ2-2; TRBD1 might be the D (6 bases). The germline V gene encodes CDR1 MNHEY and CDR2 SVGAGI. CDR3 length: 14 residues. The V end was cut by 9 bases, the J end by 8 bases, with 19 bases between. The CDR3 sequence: CASSPGQGAGELFF. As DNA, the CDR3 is TGTGCCAGTTCTCCGGGACAAGGTGCGGGGGAGCTGTTTTTT.

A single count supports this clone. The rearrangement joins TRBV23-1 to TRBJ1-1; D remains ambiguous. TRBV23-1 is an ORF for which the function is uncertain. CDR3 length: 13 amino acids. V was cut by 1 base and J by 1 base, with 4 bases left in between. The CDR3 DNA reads TGCGCCAGCAGTCAATTGGGGAACACTGAAGCTTTCTTT. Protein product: CASSQLGNTEAFF.

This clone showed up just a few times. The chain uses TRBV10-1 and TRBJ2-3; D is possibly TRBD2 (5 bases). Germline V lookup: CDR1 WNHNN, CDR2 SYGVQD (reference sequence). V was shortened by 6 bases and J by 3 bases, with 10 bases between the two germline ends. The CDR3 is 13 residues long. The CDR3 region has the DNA TGCGCCAGCAGCAGCAGCGGTACAGATACGCAGTATTTT. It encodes CASSSSGTDTQYF.

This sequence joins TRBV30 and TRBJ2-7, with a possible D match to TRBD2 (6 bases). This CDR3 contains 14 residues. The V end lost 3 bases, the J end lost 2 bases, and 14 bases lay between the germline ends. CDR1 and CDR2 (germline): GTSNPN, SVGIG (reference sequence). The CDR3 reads CAWSRASVTYEQYF. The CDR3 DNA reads TGTGCCTGGAGCAGGGCTAGCGTTACCTACGAGCAGTACTTC.

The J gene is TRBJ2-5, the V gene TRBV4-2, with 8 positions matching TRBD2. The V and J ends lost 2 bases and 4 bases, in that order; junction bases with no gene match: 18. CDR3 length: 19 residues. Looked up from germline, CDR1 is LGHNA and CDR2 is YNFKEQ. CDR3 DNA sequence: TGTGCCAGCAGCCAAAACCTTCCCCCAGCGGGGGTAGTAGGAGAGACCCAGTACTTC. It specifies CASSQNLPPAGVVGETQYF.

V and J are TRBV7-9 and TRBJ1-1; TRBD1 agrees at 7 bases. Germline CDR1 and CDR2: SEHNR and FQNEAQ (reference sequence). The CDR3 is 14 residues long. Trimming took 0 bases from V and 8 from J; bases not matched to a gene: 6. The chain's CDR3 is CASSLALTGSEAFF. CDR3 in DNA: TGTGCCAGCAGCTTAGCGTTGACAGGGTCCGAAGCTTTCTTT.

In nucleotides, the CDR3 is TGTGCCAGCAGTGGCGGCCCGATTAATTCACCCCTCCACTTT. It yields the protein CASSGGPINSPLHF. This rearrangement joins TRBV28 to TRBJ1-6; no clear D gene. Deletions cut 5 bases from V and 6 bases from J, with 11 bases between. This CDR3 is 14 amino acids long. Germline V lookup: CDR1 MDHEN, CDR2 SYDVKM.

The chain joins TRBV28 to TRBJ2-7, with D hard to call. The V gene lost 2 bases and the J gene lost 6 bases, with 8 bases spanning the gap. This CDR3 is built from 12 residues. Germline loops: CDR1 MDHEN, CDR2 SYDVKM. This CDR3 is CASSLLSGEQYF. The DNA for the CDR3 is TGTGCCAGCAGTTTACTGTCCGGCGAGCAGTACTTC.

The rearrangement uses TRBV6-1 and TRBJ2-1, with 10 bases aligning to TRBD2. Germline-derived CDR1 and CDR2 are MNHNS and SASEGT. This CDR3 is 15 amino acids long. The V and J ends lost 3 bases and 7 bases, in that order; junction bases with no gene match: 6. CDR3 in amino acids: CASSDLAGAGNEQFF. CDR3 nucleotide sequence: TGTGCCAGCAGTGACCTAGCGGGGGCGGGTAATGAGCAGTTCTTC.

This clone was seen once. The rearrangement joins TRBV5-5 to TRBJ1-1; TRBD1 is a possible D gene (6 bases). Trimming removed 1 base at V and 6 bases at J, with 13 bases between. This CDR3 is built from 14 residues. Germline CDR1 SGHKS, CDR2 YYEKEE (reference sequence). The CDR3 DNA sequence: TGTGCCAGCAGCTTGTTACAGGGCAACGCTGAAGCTTTCTTT. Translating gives CASSLLQGNAEAFF.

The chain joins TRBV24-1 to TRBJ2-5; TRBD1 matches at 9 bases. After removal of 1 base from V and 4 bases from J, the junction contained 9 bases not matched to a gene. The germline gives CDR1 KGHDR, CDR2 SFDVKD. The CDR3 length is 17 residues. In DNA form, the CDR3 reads TGTGCCACCAGTGATTTCGGGGGACAGGGACGAAGAGAGACCCAGTACTTC. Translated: CATSDFGGQGRRETQYF.

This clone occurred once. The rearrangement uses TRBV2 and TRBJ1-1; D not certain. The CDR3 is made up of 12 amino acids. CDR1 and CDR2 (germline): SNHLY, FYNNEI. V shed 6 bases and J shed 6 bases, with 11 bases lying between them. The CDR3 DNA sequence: TGTGCCAGCAGGCCAGACGGCGCTGAAGCTTTCTTT. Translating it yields CASRPDGAEAFF.

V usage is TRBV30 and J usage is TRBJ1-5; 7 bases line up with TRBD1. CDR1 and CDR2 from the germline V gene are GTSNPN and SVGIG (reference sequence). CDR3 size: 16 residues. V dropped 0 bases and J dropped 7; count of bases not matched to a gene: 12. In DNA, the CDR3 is TGTGCCTGGAGTGTAAAGCGGGATGACAGGGACCAGCCCCAGCATTTT. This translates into CAWSVKRDDRDQPQHF.

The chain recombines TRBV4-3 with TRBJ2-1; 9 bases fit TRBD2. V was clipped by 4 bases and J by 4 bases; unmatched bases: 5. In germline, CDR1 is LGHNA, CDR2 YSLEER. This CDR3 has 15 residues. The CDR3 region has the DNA TGCGCCAGCAGCCGCTTAGCGGGGGTTTACAATGAGCAGTTCTTC. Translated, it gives CASSRLAGVYNEQFF.

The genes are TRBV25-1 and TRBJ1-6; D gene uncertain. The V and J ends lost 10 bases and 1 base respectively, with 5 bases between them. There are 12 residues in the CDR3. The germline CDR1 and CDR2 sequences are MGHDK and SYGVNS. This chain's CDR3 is CATGSYNSPLHF. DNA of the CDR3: TGTGCCACCGGGTCCTATAATTCACCCCTCCACTTT. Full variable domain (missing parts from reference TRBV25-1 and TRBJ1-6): EADIYQTPRYLVIGTGKKITLECSQTMGHDKMYWYQQDPGMELHLIHYSYGVNSTEKGDLSSESTVSRIRTEHFPLTLESARPSHTSQYLCATGSYNSPLHFGNGTRLTVT.